Listed below are T cell receptor beta chains from one sample, sequenced in a study of blood T cell repertoires in COVID-19. Sequenced by immunoSEQ multiplex PCR; TCRdb stores in-frame clones only, minus some. This table has fewer than 200,000 clones, approximately 84% appearing once. Sequenced material: PBMCs or T cells enriched from blood (not recorded which). The receptors shown here come from a man aged 45-60 years who had recovered from COVID-19. CDR3s include the opening cysteine and the closing phenylalanine or tryptophan. The D gene is left open where the match is weak. Clone size, where shown, is once, few, many, or a class for clones that have expanded.

D gene	J gene	clone size	V gene	CDR3 DNA	CDR3 protein
.	TRBJ1-5	once	TRBV6-5	TGTGCCAGCAGCCACCGGGGTAATAGCAATCAGCCCCAGCATTTT	CASSHRGNSNQPQHF
.	TRBJ1-5	.	TRBV9	TGTGCCAGCAGCGTTTGTAGGGCCCCCAACAGGCAGCCCCAGCATTTT	CASSVCRAPNRQPQHF
.	TRBJ2-6	.	TRBV5-5	TGTGCCAGCAGACGGACAGGGGCCAACGTCCTGACTTTC	CASRRTGANVLTF
.	TRBJ1-4	.	TRBV3-1/TRBV3-2	TGTGCCAGCAGCCACCAGACAGGAATAAATGAAAAACTGTTTTTT	CASSHQTGINEKLFF
.	TRBJ2-3	.	TRBV7-2	TGTGCCAGCAGCTCTGGGGGGACAGATACGCAGTATTTT	CASSSGGTDTQYF
.	TRBJ1-2	.	TRBV15	TGTGCCACCAGCAGAGATCTGGGGGCCGTCTATGGCTACACCTTC	CATSRDLGAVYGYTF
TRBD1	TRBJ1-1	.	TRBV18	TGTGCCAGCTCACCAAACAGACAGGGGCAGAAGATGAACACTGAAGCTTTCTTT	CASSPNRQGQKMNTEAFF
.	TRBJ2-7	.	TRBV5-1	TGCGCCAGCAGCCCCGAGGCTTCCTACGAGCAGTACTTC	CASSPEASYEQYF
TRBD1	TRBJ1-1	.	TRBV11-3	TGTGCCAGCAGCCCCAGGACAGGGGCTTTGAACACTGAAGCTTTCTTT	CASSPRTGALNTEAFF
.	TRBJ1-2	.	TRBV5-4	TGTGCCAGCAGTGTCGGGGGGGCGATGGGCTACACCTTC	CASSVGGAMGYTF
.	TRBJ2-7	.	TRBV9	TGTGCCAGCAGCCTGGGTCCAACAGGGCAATACGAGCAGTACTTC	CASSLGPTGQYEQYF
.	TRBJ2-1	.	TRBV6-6	TGTGCCAGCAGTTACCCCGGGACAAGTATCTACAATGAGCAGTTCTTC	CASSYPGTSIYNEQFF
.	TRBJ1-2	.	TRBV3-1/TRBV3-2	TGTGCCAGCAGCCAAGGAGAGGGCGGGGGCTACACCTTC	CASSQGEGGGYTF
.	TRBJ2-3	.	TRBV15	TGTGCCACCAGCAGGTCGAGCACAGATACGCAGTATTTT	CATSRSSTDTQYF
TRBD1	TRBJ1-2	.	TRBV9	TGTGCCAGCAGCGTAGTAGGGGGCGATGGTGATGGCTACACCTTC	CASSVVGGDGDGYTF
TRBD1	TRBJ1-1	.	TRBV7-3	TGTGCCAGCAGCGCCTGGACAGGGGAGAGCACTGAAGCTTTCTTT	CASSAWTGESTEAFF
.	TRBJ1-5	.	TRBV24-1	TGTGCCACCAGTGAGGTGACAGGTAATCAGCCCCAGCATTTT	CATSEVTGNQPQHF
.	TRBJ2-7	.	TRBV12-3/TRBV12-4	TGTGCCAGCAGTTTATTCGACTCCGACGAGCAGTACTTC	CASSLFDSDEQYF
TRBD1	TRBJ1-2	.	TRBV4-2	TGTGCCAGCAGCCAAGATGGGGACAGGGCGTTTGGCTACACCTTC	CASSQDGDRAFGYTF
.	TRBJ1-1	.	TRBV6-6	TGTGCCAGCAGCTGGACAGAGAACACTGAAGCTTTCTTT	CASSWTENTEAFF
.	TRBJ1-2	.	TRBV11-2	TGTGCCAGCAGCTTAGATAGAGAGGGCTACACCTTC	CASSLDREGYTF
.	TRBJ1-2	.	TRBV19	TGTGCCAGTACCTCAGGAGAGGCGTTGCAGGGGAGAGTAGCCACCTTC	CASTSGEALQGRVATF
TRBD1	TRBJ2-7	.	TRBV7-9	TGTGCCAGCAGCGTAACAACCGGGACAGGGGGCCACGAGCAGTACTTC	CASSVTTGTGGHEQYF
TRBD1	TRBJ1-1	.	TRBV11-3	TGTGCCAGCAGCCCGAGACAGGGGACTGAAGCTTTCTTT	CASSPRQGTEAFF
TRBD1	TRBJ1-6	.	TRBV28	TGTGCCAGCAGTAACAGACAGGGGAGCTCCTATAATTCACCCCTCCACTTT	CASSNRQGSSYNSPLHF
.	TRBJ2-3	few	TRBV27	TGTGCCACGAGGAGGGCTACCACCCGGATGTTGGAGTATTTT	CATRRATTRMLEYF
.	TRBJ2-3	.	TRBV2	TGTGCCAGCAGTGAAGCGCTTCGACCAGGTGGTGATACGCAGTATTTT	CASSEALRPGGDTQYF
TRBD2	TRBJ2-1	.	TRBV19	TGTGCCAGTAGTATTACGGAGGCGGGGGGTTACAATGAGCAGTTCTTC	CASSITEAGGYNEQFF
TRBD1	TRBJ2-7	.	TRBV24-1	TGTGCCACCCCGAGACAGGGGCCATCGGGCTACGAGCAGTACTTC	CATPRQGPSGYEQYF
.	TRBJ1-4	once	TRBV18	TGTGCCAGCTCACCAGGGGGCGCTGGTGAAAAACTGTTTTTT	CASSPGGAGEKLFF
.	TRBJ1-5	.	TRBV2	TGTGCCAGCAGGGGGGGAGGGTTCAGGGAACAGCCCCAGCATTTT	CASRGGGFREQPQHF
.	TRBJ1-2	.	TRBV5-1	TGCGCCAGCAGCTCGGGTTTGGAAAACTATGGCTACACCTTC	CASSSGLENYGYTF
.	TRBJ1-4	.	TRBV28	TGTGCCAGCAGCGTTCACAGTTCAAATGAAAAACTGTTTTTT	CASSVHSSNEKLFF
.	TRBJ1-2	.	TRBV15	TGTGCCACCAGCAGAGATCGAGTAGCTAACTATGGCTACACCTTC	CATSRDRVANYGYTF
.	TRBJ2-3	.	TRBV10-3	TGTGCCATCAGTGGGCTGACAGGAGATACGCAGTATTTT	CAISGLTGDTQYF
TRBD2	TRBJ2-5	.	TRBV7-2	TGTGCCAGCAGCGGTCTAGCGGGGGGGCAACAAGAGACCCAGTACTTC	CASSGLAGGQQETQYF
.	TRBJ1-2	.	TRBV19	TGTGCCAGTAGTATGGGTCCAGGCCGTGGCTACACCTTC	CASSMGPGRGYTF
.	TRBJ2-2	.	TRBV19	TGTGCCAGTAGTATAGAAACAGGGCGCACCGGGGAGCTGTTTTTT	CASSIETGRTGELFF
.	TRBJ1-6	.	TRBV14	TGTGCCAGCAGCTCGTCGTCATCGGGACTTGATAATTCACCCCTCCACTTT	CASSSSSSGLDNSPLHF
TRBD1	TRBJ1-2	few	TRBV5-5	TGTGCCAGCAGCATCCGACAGGGGGTCTATGGCTACACCTTC	CASSIRQGVYGYTF
.	TRBJ1-1	.	TRBV5-4	TGTGCCAGCAGCTCACCGAGGGGGGGCGGTGACACTGAAGCTTTCTTT	CASSSPRGGGDTEAFF